Below, one TCR beta chain is given with its context. This sequence may be a read error, since a much larger clone differs from it by one base. Amplified regions were TCR beta CDR3 sequences from RNA transcripts. In the first-round RT-PCR of the TCR CDR3, the HTBI primer set was used. TCRdb itself ran the multiplex PCR reads through MiXCR, one entry per CDR3 protein. In the table there are around 700,000 distinct CDR3 sequences, roughly a third of which are singletons. These data come from a study of T cells in Graves' hyperthyroidism and ophthalmopathy. CDR1 SGDLS and CDR2 YYNGEE come from the germline V gene. V lost 0 bases, J lost 3 bases, and 2 bases stayed unmatched. There are 14 residues in the CDR3.

V is TRBV9 and J is TRBJ2-7; 8 nucleotides agree with TRBD1. Sample: blood. The sequence came from a woman in her thirties or forties with Graves' hyperthyroidism. CDR3 in DNA: TGTGCCAGCAGCGTAGGGGACAGGAACTACGAGCAGTACTTC. This translates into CASSVGDRNYEQYF.